This T cell receptor (beta chain) originates from a study of control samples from healthy donors and cancer patients. CDR1 is SGHDT, CDR2 YYEEEE, per germline. Trimming at V came to 3 bases and at J to 7 bases, leaving 2 bases not matched to a gene. The CDR3 is 13 amino acids. Assay: immunoSEQ multiplex PCR; the TCRdb copy retains only in-frame clones and omits some. In all, the sample yields about 210,000 clones. The sequenced material came from blood. This sequence was found in a woman in her 30s in good health. This rearrangement joins TRBV5-6 to TRBJ1-5; 9 nucleotides agree with TRBD1. This chain's CDR3 is CASSYDRGQPQHF. The CDR3 coding sequence is TGTGCCAGCAGCTACGACAGGGGGCAGCCCCAGCATTTT.